A single sample gave rise to the 29 T cell receptor beta chains below, sequenced in a study of blood T cells in healthy people across ages. Primed by a sample-barcoded 5' primer and a J-beta primer mix, a second PCR proceeded for about 7 to 11 cycles. TCRdb processed the 5' RACE reads anew with MiXCR; each CDR3 protein has one entry. The sample lists fewer than 1 million distinct CDR3 sequences, around 42% occurring once. Sequencing used blood. Every receptor here comes from a man between 60 and 75 years old in good health.

This clonotype has just one count. This rearrangement joins TRBV20-1 to TRBJ2-3; 7 nucleotides align to TRBD1. V lost 3 bases to trimming and J lost 0 bases; unmatched junction nucleotides: 12. Germline V lookup: CDR1 DFQATT, CDR2 SNEGSKA (reference sequence). This CDR3 is 17 amino acids long. The CDR3 spells CSARGDSYRASTDTQYF. Here the CDR3 DNA reads TGCAGTGCTAGGGGGGACAGCTACCGAGCTAGCACAGATACGCAGTATTTT.

This clonotype showed up just a few times. The chain carries TRBV9 and TRBJ2-7; 9 bases are a match to TRBD2. The CDR3 is 16 residues long. The V gene's germline CDR1 is SGDLS and CDR2 YYNGEE. V lost 2 bases, J lost 4 bases, and 10 bases stayed unmatched. This CDR3 reads CASSVGSGGPNYEQYF. The CDR3 DNA sequence: TGTGCCAGCAGCGTTGGGAGCGGGGGGCCAAATTACGAGCAGTACTTC.

The chain has TRBV5-1 and TRBJ2-3; D may be TRBD1 (6 bases). With 5 bases removed from V and 4 bases from J, the gap between germline ends came to 17 bases. Looked up from germline, CDR1 is SGHRS and CDR2 is YFSETQ. This CDR3 has 15 amino acids. This CDR3 is CASRRGQGIADTQYF. CDR3 DNA: TGCGCCAGCAGACGCGGGCAGGGGATAGCAGATACGCAGTATTTT.

This chain joins TRBV20-1 and TRBJ1-6, with D perhaps matching TRBD1 (6 bases). V was cut by 4 bases and J by 10 bases, with 20 bases left in between. Germline assignment: CDR1 DFQATT and CDR2 SNEGSKA (reference sequence). The CDR3 spans 15 residues. The CDR3 region is CSATMDPQGRSPLHF. The CDR3 nucleotides read TGCAGTGCTACTATGGACCCACAGGGCAGATCACCCCTCCACTTT.

This clonotype was counted many times. CDR3 nucleotide sequence: TGTGCCAGCAGCTACCTTGGGACGGCCGTCGGCTACACCTTC. Protein: CASSYLGTAVGYTF. This chain uses TRBV12-3 or TRBV12-4 with TRBJ1-2; D perhaps matches TRBD1 (5 bases). The V end lost 6 bases, the J end lost 8 bases, and 19 bases lay between the germline ends. The CDR3 totals 14 residues.

The chain uses TRBV20-1 and TRBJ2-5; possibly TRBD2 for D (6 bases). Germline V gene data show CDR1 as DFQATT and CDR2 as SNEGSKA (reference sequence). The V and J ends lost 5 bases and 5 bases respectively, with 24 bases between them. This CDR3 comprises 16 residues. In nucleotides, the CDR3 is TGCAGTGCTCAAGTTTATGGGACTCAAAAGCGGGAGACCCAGTACTTC. This codes for CSAQVYGTQKRETQYF.

V gene TRBV7-9 combines with J gene TRBJ1-2, with a possible D match to TRBD1 (6 bases). V lost 2 bases and J lost 4, with 20 bases in between. Per the germline V gene, CDR1 is SEHNR and CDR2 is FQNEAQ (reference sequence). The CDR3 sequence is 17 residues long. The CDR3 protein is CASSLKTQSTGSYGYTF. CDR3 bases: TGTGCCAGCAGCTTAAAAACCCAGTCTACAGGGTCCTATGGCTACACCTTC. Variable domain in full (rest from reference TRBV7-9 and TRBJ1-2): DTGVSQNPRHKITKRGQNVTFRCDPISEHNRLYWYRQTLGQGPEFLTYFQNEAQLEKSRLLSDRFSAERPKGSFSTLEIQRTEQGDSAMYLCASSLKTQSTGSYGYTFGSGTRLTVV.

This clonotype was seen only once. The genes are TRBV12-3 or TRBV12-4 and TRBJ2-3; D is perhaps TRBD1 (5 bases). The CDR3 is 16 amino acids. Trimming removed 6 bases from V and 3 bases from J, with 19 bases in between. The CDR3 loop is CASRPVLGLGTDTQYF. The CDR3 DNA is TGTGCCAGCAGGCCCGTGTTGGGGCTGGGGACAGATACGCAGTATTTT.

This clonotype turned up a few times. V usage is TRBV20-1 and J usage is TRBJ2-5; D is possibly TRBD1 (6 bases). Trimming left V 3 bases short and J 11 bases short, with 19 bases between. Germline CDR1 is DFQATT and CDR2 is SNEGSKA (reference sequence). This CDR3 contains 13 residues. In DNA form, the CDR3 reads TGCAGTGCTAGCCAAACAGGGAGAAGAGAGCAGTACTTC. As protein: CSASQTGRREQYF.

The V call is TRBV5-1, the J call TRBJ1-1, with TRBD1 identical over 12 bases. With V trimmed by 5 bases and J by 0 bases, 11 bases remained unmatched. The germline CDR1 and CDR2 sequences are SGHRS and YFSETQ. The CDR3 runs to 18 residues. This CDR3 is CASSEIPGTGGLNTEAFF. The CDR3 DNA reads TGCGCCAGCAGTGAGATACCCGGGACAGGGGGCCTGAACACTGAAGCTTTCTTT.

This chain uses TRBV12-3 or TRBV12-4 with TRBJ2-3, with no clear D. The CDR3 runs 15 residues. Trimming cost V 6 bases and J 1 base, with 14 bases left between them. The CDR3 nucleotides are TGTGCCAGCAGCCCTACCCTCATCGGCACAGATACGCAGTATTTT. Its protein product is CASSPTLIGTDTQYF.

V and J are TRBV6-2 or TRBV6-3 and TRBJ1-1; D gene uncertain. The germline V gene encodes CDR1 MNHEY and CDR2 SVGEGT. V was cut by 6 bases and J by 4 bases, with 9 bases left in between. The CDR3 contains 12 residues. CDR3: CASRLGSTEAFF. CDR3 DNA sequence: TGTGCCAGCAGGCTGGGGTCCACTGAAGCTTTCTTT.

This sequence joins TRBV29-1 and TRBJ1-2, with TRBD1 as a possible D gene (6 bases). Germline V gene sequence: CDR1 SQVTM, CDR2 ANQGSEA. V was trimmed by 1 base and J by 4 bases, leaving 16 bases between them. This CDR3 contains 15 residues. CDR3 amino acids: CSVEGGQTSPYGYTF. As DNA, the CDR3 is TGCAGCGTTGAAGGGGGACAAACTTCCCCCTATGGCTACACCTTC.

This clonotype has just a few counts. The V gene is TRBV7-9, the J gene TRBJ1-1; TRBD1 aligns across 10 bases. Germline trimming cut 4 bases from V and 4 bases from J; bases unmatched to any gene: 12. Germline CDR1 SEHNR, CDR2 FQNEAQ (reference sequence). The CDR3 extends over 17 amino acids. The CDR3 DNA reads as TGTGCCAGCAGCTCGAGGACAGGGGGGGAGCTGGGCACTGAAGCTTTCTTT. It is translated as CASSSRTGGELGTEAFF.

In this sample, this clonotype turned up once. This sequence joins TRBV14 and TRBJ1-1; the D gene is possibly TRBD1 (6 bases). Germline V gene lookup returns CDR1 SGHDN and CDR2 FVKESK. V shed 4 bases and J shed 6 bases, with 18 bases lying between them. This CDR3 is built from 15 residues. The DNA for the CDR3 is TGTGCCAGCAGCCCTATCGGTCGGGGGGGGCCTGAAGCTTTCTTT. It is translated as CASSPIGRGGPEAFF.

V usage is TRBV3-1 and J usage is TRBJ2-1, with 7 bases that match TRBD1. The CDR3 contains 16 residues. J gave up 4 bases and V 2 bases, and 8 bases lay outside the gene matches. Germline CDR1 reads LGHDT; CDR2 reads YNNKEL (reference sequence). The CDR3 DNA reads as TGTGCCAGCAGCCAACTCCGGGACAGACTTTACAATGAGCAGTTCTTC. Translating it yields CASSQLRDRLYNEQFF.

This clonotype showed up many times. V and J are TRBV7-9 and TRBJ2-1; 10 bases are shared with TRBD2. V gave up 8 bases and J gave up 7 bases; unmatched junction bases: 2. Germline CDR1 SEHNR, CDR2 FQNEAQ (reference sequence). The CDR3 is made up of 12 amino acids. CDR3 sequence reads: CASVTSGNEQFF. The CDR3 DNA follows: TGTGCCAGCGTGACTAGCGGGAATGAGCAGTTCTTC. Combining the CDR3 with reference TRBV7-9 and TRBJ2-1 gives the whole variable domain DTGVSQNPRHKITKRGQNVTFRCDPISEHNRLYWYRQTLGQGPEFLTYFQNEAQLEKSRLLSDRFSAERPKGSFSTLEIQRTEQGDSAMYLCASVTSGNEQFFGPGTRLTVL.

A note on this clonotype: One junction end does not reproduce the germline sequence, and a read error may be involved. The V gene is TRBV29-1, the J gene TRBJ2-3; TRBD1 might be the D (5 bases). Germline V lookup: CDR1 SQVTM, CDR2 ANQGSEA. The CDR3 spans 14 residues. CDR3 coding DNA: TGCAGCGTTGAGGGTTTGGGGCGCACAGATATGCAGTATTTT. Translated: CSVEGLGRTDMQYF.

This chain uses TRBV6-1 with TRBJ1-4, with a weak D call TRBD1 (6 bases). With 3 bases removed from V and 6 bases from J, the gap between germline ends came to 14 bases. CDR3 length: 15 amino acids. Germline lookup yields CDR1 MNHNS and CDR2 SASEGT. The CDR3 sequence is CASSDGTFRDEKLFF. In DNA form, the CDR3 reads TGTGCCAGCAGTGATGGGACATTTCGGGATGAAAAACTGTTTTTT.

This clonotype was seen a few times. The gene calls are TRBV5-5 and TRBJ2-7; TRBD2 matches at 7 bases. CDR3 length equals 15 residues. The ends lost 0 bases at V and 2 bases at J; junction bases unmatched: 5. Germline loops: CDR1 SGHKS, CDR2 YYEKEE (reference sequence). The CDR3 DNA follows: TGTGCCAGCAGCTTGGGACCAGGGACTACCTACGAGCAGTACTTC. The encoded protein is CASSLGPGTTYEQYF.

The table lists this clonotype with a few counts. V is TRBV29-1 and J is TRBJ1-4, with a weak D call TRBD1 (6 bases). V lost 4 bases and J lost 5, with 11 bases in between. CDR1 and CDR2 from the germline V gene are SQVTM and ANQGSEA. CDR3 length: 13 residues. CDR3 nucleotide sequence: TGCAGCGTTGCAGGGGCCTCGAATGAAAAACTGTTTTTT. As protein: CSVAGASNEKLFF. The full variable domain, its missing parts supplied by reference TRBV29-1 and TRBJ1-4, is SAVISQKPSRDICQRGTSLTIQCQVDSQVTMMFWYRQQPGQSLTLIATANQGSEATYESGFVIDKFPISRPNLTFSTLTVSNMSPEDSSIYLCSVAGASNEKLFFGSGTQLSVL.

The chain employs TRBV29-1 and TRBJ2-3; 7 nucleotides align to TRBD1. CDR1 SQVTM and CDR2 ANQGSEA come from the germline V gene. This CDR3 comprises 16 residues. Germline trimming cut 4 bases from V and 4 bases from J; bases unmatched to any gene: 14. The chain's CDR3 is CSVGGREGGNSDTQYF. The CDR3 coding sequence is TGCAGCGTTGGGGGGAGAGAAGGGGGCAACTCAGATACGCAGTATTTT.

The chain couples TRBV7-2 to TRBJ2-3; D possibly matches TRBD1 or TRBD2 (5 bases each). V gave up 5 bases and J gave up 0 bases, with 12 bases separating them. This CDR3 comprises 15 residues. The germline gives CDR1 SGHTA, CDR2 FQGNSA. CDR3 region: CASSVWDLSTDTQYF. CDR3 DNA sequence: TGTGCCAGCAGCGTCTGGGACCTAAGCACAGATACGCAGTATTTT.

There are a few counts of this clonotype. This sequence joins TRBV29-1 and TRBJ2-5, with TRBD2 identical over 8 bases. The CDR3 is 16 amino acids. The germline V gene encodes CDR1 SQVTM and CDR2 ANQGSEA. Trimming cost V 3 bases and J 5 bases; bases outside gene matches: 14. CDR3 protein: CSVDGTGTSKSETQYF. CDR3 DNA sequence: TGCAGCGTTGATGGAACCGGGACTAGTAAATCGGAGACCCAGTACTTC. The whole variable domain, filled in from reference TRBV29-1 and TRBJ2-5, reads SAVISQKPSRDICQRGTSLTIQCQVDSQVTMMFWYRQQPGQSLTLIATANQGSEATYESGFVIDKFPISRPNLTFSTLTVSNMSPEDSSIYLCSVDGTGTSKSETQYFGPGTRLLVL.

Points on this clonotype: Just one base apart from a much larger clone, this may be a read error. In DNA form, the CDR3 reads TGCAGTGCTACCCGACTAGCGGGGAAGTACAATGAGCAGTACTTC. Its translation is CSATRLAGKYNEQYF. The chain is built from TRBV20-1 and TRBJ2-7, with 11 bases aligning to TRBD2. The V segment lost 4 bases and the J segment 7 bases; nucleotides outside the gene matches: 12. The germline V gene encodes CDR1 DFQATT and CDR2 SNEGSKA (reference sequence). This CDR3 is 15 amino acids long.

CDR3 bases: TGCAGTGCTTCCTACGGGGGGTTAGGCACTGAAGCTTTCTTT. The encoded protein is CSASYGGLGTEAFF. This chain uses TRBV20-1 with TRBJ1-1; TRBD1 is a possible D gene (5 bases). Germline CDR1 reads DFQATT; CDR2 reads SNEGSKA (reference sequence). This CDR3 region has 14 residues. V lost 5 bases, J lost 4 bases, and 17 bases lay in between.

This chain connects TRBV4-3 to TRBJ1-6; D is undetermined. Germline V gives CDR1 LGHNA, CDR2 YSLEER. With 0 bases removed from V and 7 bases from J, the gap between germline ends came to 16 bases. The length of the CDR3 is 17 residues. CDR3 nucleotide sequence: TGCGCCAGCAGCCAAGATGCCCGGAAAAACTGGAATTCACCCCTCCACTTT. It is translated as CASSQDARKNWNSPLHF.

Regarding this clonotype: A read error may account for a junction end that differs from germline. CDR3 amino acids: CSSRSGTGGPEQYF. For the CDR3, the DNA is TGCTCCAGCAGATCCGGGACAGGGGGTCCCGAGCAGTACTTC. This chain connects TRBV5-1 to TRBJ2-7; 11 bases map to TRBD1. CDR1 SGHRS and CDR2 YFSETQ come from the germline V gene. There are 14 residues in the CDR3.

The chain employs TRBV20-1 and TRBJ2-7; D is unresolved. V was cut by 8 bases and J by 2 bases, with 16 bases left in between. The V gene's germline CDR1 is DFQATT and CDR2 SNEGSKA (reference sequence). CDR3 length: 13 residues. The CDR3 DNA is TGCAGTTTGTGGGGTGTTACCGCCTACGAGCAGTACTTC. Its protein product is CSLWGVTAYEQYF.